These T cell receptor beta chains were read from a single sample in a study of control samples from healthy donors and cancer patients. This table comes from immunoSEQ multiplex PCR, and its TCRdb copy is limited to in-frame clones, with some not included. This sample yields 100,000 to 150,000 clones, of which about 90% are seen a single time; roughly 2% belongs to the top ten. The sample comprised blood. These receptors came from a young man in good health. The CDR3 runs from the conserved cysteine through the conserved F or W. A D gene is named only where the DNA matches it firmly. Not every row has a clone size; where given, it reads once, few, many or a size class.

clone_size	v_call	d_call	j_call	cdr3_aa	cdr3_nt
-	TRBV14	TRBD1	TRBJ1-6	CASSKDRGISPLHF	TGTGCCAGCAGCAAGGACAGGGGGATTTCACCCCTCCACTTT
-	TRBV27	TRBD1	TRBJ1-1	CASSLSEGTGTEPFF	TGTGCCAGCAGTTTATCCGAGGGGACCGGGACAGAACCTTTCTTT
-	TRBV19	-	TRBJ2-7	CASNRRGDYEQYF	TGTGCCAGTAACCGGCGGGGAGACTACGAGCAGTACTTC
-	TRBV24-1	-	TRBJ2-3	CATSDPRVPTDTQYF	TGTGCCACCAGTGACCCAAGGGTTCCAACAGATACGCAGTATTTT
-	TRBV30	-	TRBJ1-4	CAWNHPGNEKLFF	TGTGCCTGGAATCACCCTGGGAATGAAAAACTGTTTTTT
-	TRBV5-8	-	TRBJ1-2	CASSLDRSYGYTF	TGTGCCAGCAGCTTGGACCGGAGCTATGGCTACACCTTC
once	TRBV5-1	TRBD1	TRBJ1-2	CASSRDRQNYGYTF	TGCGCCAGCAGCAGGGACAGGCAAAACTATGGCTACACCTTC
few	TRBV5-1	-	TRBJ1-1	CASSSDVGAFF	TGCGCCAGCAGCTCCGACGTCGGGGCTTTCTTT
-	TRBV11-2	-	TRBJ2-2	CASSPNTGELFF	TGTGCCAGCAGCCCAAACACCGGGGAGCTGTTTTTT
-	TRBV29-1	-	TRBJ1-3	CSVSKAGNTIYF	TGCAGCGTGAGTAAGGCTGGAAACACCATATATTTT
-	TRBV19	-	TRBJ1-2	CASSIEGRKGYTF	TGTGCCAGTAGTATAGAAGGCCGGAAGGGCTACACCTTC
-	TRBV9	-	TRBJ1-2	CASSVGQPRGRNGGYTF	TGTGCCAGCAGCGTAGGACAGCCTCGGGGGCGGAACGGTGGCTACACCTTC
-	TRBV5-1	-	TRBJ2-5	CASSLAPRQETQYF	TGCGCCAGCAGCTTGGCCCCGAGGCAAGAGACCCAGTACTTC
-	TRBV7-2	-	TRBJ2-1	CASSLVRQARDEQFF	TGTGCCAGCAGCTTAGTGAGGCAGGCAAGGGATGAGCAGTTCTTC
-	TRBV5-4	-	TRBJ1-2	CASSLKNRAGYTF	TGTGCCAGCAGCCTAAAGAACAGGGCGGGCTACACCTTC
-	TRBV30	TRBD1	TRBJ1-4	CAWNRDRKATNEKLFF	TGTGCCTGGAACCGGGACAGGAAGGCAACTAATGAAAAACTGTTTTTT
-	TRBV6-2/TRBV6-3	-	TRBJ2-3	CASSLFSTDTQYF	TGTGCCAGCAGTTTGTTTAGCACAGATACGCAGTATTTT
-	TRBV9	TRBD1	TRBJ1-2	CASSPTGANYGYTF	TGTGCCAGCAGCCCGACAGGGGCCAACTATGGCTACACCTTC
-	TRBV30	TRBD1	TRBJ1-1	CAWSSQGAESTEAFF	TGTGCCTGGAGTTCACAGGGGGCGGAATCCACTGAAGCTTTCTTT
once	TRBV6-2/TRBV6-3	TRBD2	TRBJ2-1	CASSYSPGTSGPGHNEQFF	TGTGCCAGCAGTTACTCTCCCGGGACTAGCGGACCTGGGCACAATGAGCAGTTCTTC
-	TRBV30	TRBD1	TRBJ1-1	CAWSGAGGLNTEAFF	TGTGCCTGGTCTGGGGCAGGGGGCCTCAACACTGAAGCTTTCTTT
-	TRBV6-5	-	TRBJ2-2	CASSYRKTVVGELFF	TGTGCCAGCAGTTACCGCAAGACAGTGGTGGGGGAGCTGTTTTTT
once	TRBV24-1	-	TRBJ2-2	CATSDLPGAGTGELFF	TGTGCCACCAGTGATTTGCCCGGGGCTGGCACCGGGGAGCTGTTTTTT
few	TRBV7-2	TRBD2	TRBJ2-1	CASSLEGSGRARTYNEQFF	TGTGCCAGCAGCTTAGAGGGAAGCGGGAGGGCCAGGACCTACAATGAGCAGTTCTTC
-	TRBV5-1	TRBD2	TRBJ2-1	CASSLVGPSGRDYNEQFF	TGCGCCAGCAGCTTGGTAGGGCCTAGCGGACGAGACTACAATGAGCAGTTCTTC
once	TRBV7-2	-	TRBJ1-2	CASSLEFDYGYTF	TGTGCCAGCAGCTTAGAGTTCGACTATGGCTACACCTTC
-	TRBV2	TRBD1	TRBJ1-1	CASSQGQGYTEAFF	TGTGCCAGCAGTCAAGGACAGGGGTACACTGAAGCTTTCTTT
-	TRBV5-5	-	TRBJ1-5	CASSLGGGGANNQPQHF	TGTGCCAGCAGCTTGGGAGGTGGAGGGGCTAACAATCAGCCCCAGCATTTT
-	TRBV30	TRBD1	TRBJ2-5	CAWKKQGSQETQYF	TGTGCCTGGAAGAAACAGGGGTCCCAAGAGACCCAGTACTTC
-	TRBV27	-	TRBJ1-5	CASSKRDHQPQHF	TGTGCCAGCAGTAAAAGGGACCATCAGCCCCAGCATTTT
medium-sized	TRBV7-9	-	TRBJ1-6	CASSAARVNSPLHF	TGTGCCAGCAGCGCGGCCAGGGTAAATTCACCCCTCCACTTT
-	TRBV27	-	TRBJ2-1	CASSRAGAAYEQFF	TGTGCCAGCAGTAGGGCGGGCGCGGCCTATGAGCAGTTCTTC
-	TRBV6-5	-	TRBJ2-3	CASSYSKGITDTQYF	TGTGCCAGCAGTTACTCGAAAGGAATCACAGATACGCAGTATTTT
-	TRBV19	-	TRBJ2-3	CASSTVTDTQYF	TGTGCCAGTAGTACGGTCACAGATACGCAGTATTTT
-	TRBV3-1/TRBV3-2	-	TRBJ2-5	CASSQRVETQYF	TGTGCCAGCAGCCAACGGGTAGAGACCCAGTACTTC
few	TRBV5-5	-	TRBJ1-5	CASSHAWTRGDQPQHF	TGTGCCAGCAGCCACGCGTGGACGAGGGGTGATCAGCCCCAGCATTTT
-	TRBV28	-	TRBJ2-7	CASRESHGQSLEQYF	TGTGCCAGCAGAGAGTCCCACGGTCAGTCGCTCGAGCAGTACTTC
-	TRBV7-3	-	TRBJ2-3	CASSEVGGPADTQYF	TGTGCCAGCAGCGAGGTCGGGGGACCTGCAGATACGCAGTATTTT
-	TRBV5-4	-	TRBJ2-3	CASSQPAHPHPSTDTQYF	TGTGCCAGCAGCCAGCCGGCCCACCCCCACCCCAGCACAGATACGCAGTATTTT
-	TRBV14	-	TRBJ1-6	CASSRTGTSPLHF	TGTGCCAGCAGCCGAACAGGGACTTCACCCCTCCACTTT
-	TRBV7-2	TRBD1	TRBJ2-3	CASSQEGGGTDTQYF	TGTGCCAGCAGCCAAGAAGGGGGCGGCACAGATACGCAGTATTTT
once	TRBV3-1/TRBV3-2	-	TRBJ2-7	CASSQEKSPLRYEQYF	TGTGCCAGCAGCCAAGAAAAATCGCCCCTGCGGTACGAGCAGTACTTC
-	TRBV19	-	TRBJ1-1	CASSITDTEAFF	TGTGCCAGTAGTATCACAGACACTGAAGCTTTCTTT
-	TRBV18	TRBD1	TRBJ2-6	CASSETGPYSGANVLTF	TGTGCCAGCTCAGAGACAGGGCCCTACTCTGGGGCCAACGTCCTGACTTTC
-	TRBV18	-	TRBJ1-2	CASSPPTWGNYGYTF	TGTGCCAGCTCACCTCCGACGTGGGGGAACTATGGCTACACCTTC
-	TRBV27	TRBD1	TRBJ1-1	CASSSPQGTANTEAFF	TGTGCCAGCAGTTCCCCCCAAGGGACAGCGAACACTGAAGCTTTCTTT
-	TRBV3-1/TRBV3-2	-	TRBJ2-5	CASSPPGRRYQETQYF	TGTGCCAGCAGCCCACCGGGACGCCGGTACCAAGAGACCCAGTACTTC